These 5 T cell receptor beta chains share one sample of origin, sequenced in a study of response to subunit inactivated influenza vaccine. A single record per CDR3 protein comes from TCRdb applying MiXCR to the RT-PCR reads. In the table there are 400,000 to 650,000 distinct CDR3 sequences, under 8.5% of which are singletons. This specimen was PBMCs from blood, taken 23 months after vaccination. Receptors originate from a man in his fifties or sixties who received an inactivated influenza vaccine.

The rearrangement links TRBV28 to TRBJ2-1, with a tentative D call TRBD2 (6 bases). The CDR3 totals 14 residues. Trimming stripped 3 bases from V and 10 bases from J, with 16 bases between. Germline CDR1 and CDR2: MDHEN and SYDVKM. The DNA of the CDR3 is TGTGCCAGCAGTTTGGGGAGAGGGACTTTCGAGCAGTTCTTC. It encodes CASSLGRGTFEQFF.

This clonotype was observed a few times. This chain connects TRBV5-5 to TRBJ1-4; no clear D. Looked up from germline, CDR1 is SGHKS and CDR2 is YYEKEE (reference sequence). V lost 1 base, J lost 4 bases, and 14 bases lay in between. The CDR3 covers 16 residues. CDR3 protein: CASSLSFSAYNEKLFF. The CDR3 DNA is TGTGCCAGCAGCTTGTCTTTTTCGGCTTATAATGAAAAACTGTTTTTT.

V gene TRBV30 combines with J gene TRBJ2-1; 7 nucleotides line up with TRBD2. The CDR3 is 12 residues long. Germline trimming cut 1 base from V and 9 bases from J; bases unmatched to any gene: 3. Germline V lookup: CDR1 GTSNPN, CDR2 SVGIG (reference sequence). This CDR3 reads CAWSGLASEQFF. In DNA form, the CDR3 reads TGTGCCTGGAGTGGACTAGCAAGTGAGCAGTTCTTC.

This clonotype was picked up a small number of times. The chain recombines TRBV4-2 with TRBJ2-7, with 8 bases aligning to TRBD1. CDR1 is LGHNA, CDR2 YNFKEQ, per germline. The length of the CDR3 is 16 residues. With 6 bases clipped from V and 0 bases from J, the junction kept 10 bases outside the gene matches. CDR3 nucleotides: TGTGCCAGCAGTCGAACCGGGACAGGAAGCTCCTACGAGCAGTACTTC. As protein: CASSRTGTGSSYEQYF.

This clonotype occurred a few times. This chain connects TRBV6-1 to TRBJ2-1, with D perhaps TRBD2 (6 bases). This CDR3 has 16 residues. V dropped 1 base and J dropped 7 bases, with 17 bases sitting between them. Germline V CDR1 and CDR2: MNHNS, SASEGT. The CDR3 sequence: CASSEERRLGWNEQFF. CDR3 nucleotides: TGTGCCAGCAGTGAAGAGAGGAGACTAGGATGGAATGAGCAGTTCTTC.